This passage covers 14 T cell receptor beta chains from one sample sequenced in a study of breast tumors, draining lymph nodes, adjacent tissues. TCRdb independently ran MiXCR on the multiplex PCR reads; one entry per CDR3 protein. This sample has around 230,000 distinct CDR3 sequences; about 30% occur once, and the top ten carry roughly 1.5%. Breast cancer patients provided tissue from their axillary draining lymph nodes. Sequencing was performed on axillary lymph node tissue. The source of these receptors is a female donor with breast cancer. Some clones in this sample may be carry-over from other donors' samples.

The chain couples TRBV20-1 to TRBJ1-1; no firm D call. This CDR3 region has 11 residues. The V gene's germline CDR1 is DFQATT and CDR2 SNEGSKA (reference sequence). V dropped 3 bases and J dropped 3 bases, with 5 bases sitting between them. As DNA, the CDR3 is TGCAGTGCTAGTAAGGACACTGAAGCTTTCTTT. Translated: CSASKDTEAFF.

Turning to this clonotype: At one of its ends the junction is not consistent with the germline gene, which may arise from a read error. The V and J genes are TRBV24-1 and TRBJ2-2; TRBD2 matches at 11 bases. This CDR3 contains 14 residues. The V gene's germline CDR1 is KGHDR and CDR2 SFDVKD. DNA of the CDR3: TGTGCCACCCAAACTAGCGGGAGAACCGGGGAGCTGGCTTTT. It yields the protein CATQTSGRTGELAF.

This clonotype was found once. The junction shows a germline mismatch at one end, possibly a read error. V is TRBV9 and J is TRBJ1-2, with D perhaps matching TRBD1 (5 bases). The CDR3 contains 14 residues. Germline V gene lookup returns CDR1 SGDLS and CDR2 YYNGEE. The CDR3 coding sequence is TGTGCCAGCAGCCCCCCATACCGGGACTATGGCTGCACCTTC. Translated, it gives CASSPPYRDYGCTF.

As regards this clonotype: Just one base apart from a much larger clone, this may be a read error. The rearrangement links TRBV20-1 to TRBJ2-1; 12 bases line up with TRBD2. The CDR3 runs to 12 residues. Germline CDR1 DFQATT, CDR2 SNEGSKA (reference sequence). Trimming took 1 base from V and 15 from J; bases not matched to a gene: 4. CDR3 DNA sequence: TGCAGTGCTAGAGCTCTAGCGGGAGGGCCGTTCTTC. It encodes CSARALAGGPFF.

This clonotype occurred many times. V and J are TRBV13 and TRBJ2-7, with D tentatively TRBD1 (6 bases). This CDR3 has 14 residues. Trimming left V 2 bases short and J 4 bases short, with 12 bases between. CDR1 and CDR2 (germline): PRHDT, FYEKMQ (reference sequence). The CDR3 DNA is TGTGCCAGCAGCTTAACAGGGACCCTTTACGAGCAGTACTTC. It yields the protein CASSLTGTLYEQYF.

This clonotype was detected ten times or more. The gene calls are TRBV19 and TRBJ1-2, with a weak D call TRBD1 (5 bases). V was clipped by 9 bases and J by 0 bases, with 8 bases between them. The CDR3 runs 12 residues. Germline V gene data show CDR1 as LNHDA and CDR2 as SQIVND (reference sequence). The CDR3 sequence: CASRASNYGYTF. The CDR3 region has the DNA TGTGCCAGCAGGGCATCTAACTATGGCTACACCTTC.

This clonotype was seen repeatedly, ten times or more. The chain joins TRBV3-1 to TRBJ2-3; D not resolved. The germline gives CDR1 LGHDT, CDR2 YNNKEL (reference sequence). Trimming cost V 2 bases and J 3 bases, with 6 bases left between them. The CDR3 length is 13 residues. The CDR3 here is CASSQFFTDTQYF. The CDR3 DNA follows: TGTGCCAGCAGCCAATTCTTTACAGATACGCAGTATTTT.

This chain connects TRBV2 to TRBJ2-1, with 8 bases identical to TRBD2. Germline lookup yields CDR1 SNHLY and CDR2 FYNNEI. The CDR3 length is 16 residues. V was clipped by 3 bases and J by 6 bases; unmatched bases: 10. Written as DNA, the CDR3 is TGTGCCAGCAGTGAGTTAGTCGGGAGGGCCCTCAATGAGCAGTTCTTC. Protein sequence: CASSELVGRALNEQFF.

The chain couples TRBV20-1 to TRBJ1-1; D ambiguous. The ends were cut back, 3 bases at V and 3 bases at J, with 14 bases in the middle. The CDR3 sequence is 14 residues long. Germline V gene sequence: CDR1 DFQATT, CDR2 SNEGSKA (reference sequence). The CDR3 sequence is CSASSSPEDTEAFF. DNA for the CDR3: TGCAGTGCTAGTAGCTCCCCGGAGGACACTGAAGCTTTCTTT.

This clonotype was recorded at least ten times. V usage is TRBV20-1 and J usage is TRBJ2-1; D gene uncertain. V lost 1 base, J lost 2 bases, and 3 bases lay in between. This CDR3 spans 12 amino acids. From germline, CDR1 is DFQATT and CDR2 SNEGSKA (reference sequence). The CDR3 spells CSARVAYNEQFF. CDR3 sequence (DNA): TGCAGTGCTAGAGTGGCCTACAATGAGCAGTTCTTC.

This clonotype was observed many times. This sequence joins TRBV5-4 and TRBJ2-3; 14 nucleotides match TRBD2. This CDR3 is 15 amino acids long. V shed 4 bases, J shed 6 bases, and the junction held 4 bases outside the gene matches. The germline V gene has CDR1 SGHNT and CDR2 YYREEE (reference sequence). This CDR3 is CASSMGLAGVDTQYF. The CDR3 DNA reads TGTGCCAGCAGCATGGGACTAGCGGGAGTTGATACGCAGTATTTT.

Concerning this clonotype: A much larger clone lies one base from this, so it may be a read error. The V and J genes are TRBV6-6 and TRBJ1-4; D may be TRBD1 (5 bases). Trimming left V 5 bases short and J 1 base short, with 17 bases between. This CDR3 contains 17 residues. The germline V gene encodes CDR1 MNHNY and CDR2 SVGAGI (reference sequence). The CDR3 DNA reads as TGTGCCAGCAGTCACGGAGGCTGGGGGGTAACTAATGAAAAACTGTTTTTT. This codes for CASSHGGWGVTNEKLFF.

In regard to this clonotype: Sequence at one end of the junction differs from germline and may be a read error. The chain couples TRBV7-7 to TRBJ1-5; 11 bases agree with TRBD1. The germline V gene encodes CDR1 SSHAT and CDR2 FNYEAQ (reference sequence). The CDR3 has 18 amino acids. The DNA for the CDR3 is TGTGCTAGCAGCTTCCAAAAGCCGGGACAGGGGGACGAGCAGCCCCAGCATTTT. It specifies CASSFQKPGQGDEQPQHF. Using reference TRBV7-7 and TRBJ1-5 for the parts outside the CDR3, the full variable domain is GAGVSQSPRYKVTKRGQDVTLRCDPISSHATLYWYQQALGQGPEFLTYFNYEAQPDKSGLPSDRFSAERPEGSISTLTIQRTEQRDSAMYRCASSFQKPGQGDEQPQHFGDGTRLSIL.

This clonotype has at least ten counts. The V and J genes are TRBV10-3 and TRBJ2-3; D gene uncertain. The CDR3 is 14 amino acids. The germline V gene has CDR1 ENHRY and CDR2 SYGVKD. Trimming took off 6 bases at V and 2 bases at J, with 12 bases between the two ends. The CDR3 DNA follows: TGTGCCATCAGGACTGCGGAGATCACAGATACGCAGTATTTT. This codes for CAIRTAEITDTQYF.